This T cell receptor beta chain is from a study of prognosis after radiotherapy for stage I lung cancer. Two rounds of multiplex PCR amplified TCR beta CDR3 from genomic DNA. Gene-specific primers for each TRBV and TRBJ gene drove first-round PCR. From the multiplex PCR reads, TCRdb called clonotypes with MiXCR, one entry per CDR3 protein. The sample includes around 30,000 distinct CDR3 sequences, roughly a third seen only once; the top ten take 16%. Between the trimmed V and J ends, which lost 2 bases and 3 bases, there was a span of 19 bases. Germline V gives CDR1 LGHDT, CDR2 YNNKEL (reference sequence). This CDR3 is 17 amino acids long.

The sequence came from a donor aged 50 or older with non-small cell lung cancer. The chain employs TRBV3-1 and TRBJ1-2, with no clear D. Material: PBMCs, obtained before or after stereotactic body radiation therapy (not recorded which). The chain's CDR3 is CASSQQALGGPDYGYTF. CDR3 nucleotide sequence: TGTGCCAGCAGCCAACAGGCTCTGGGAGGGCCCGACTATGGCTACACCTTC.